The rows below give T cell receptor beta chains drawn from one sample of a study of blood T cells in healthy people across ages. TCRdb fed the 5' RACE reads into MiXCR, producing one record per CDR3 protein. There are about 320,000 distinct CDR3 sequences in the sample; 25% to 30% occur only once, and 29% lies in the top ten. What was sequenced was blood. Every receptor here comes from an older woman in good health. Both conserved end residues are part of each CDR3. Where a row states a size, it is once, few, many or the class of an expanded clone; other rows omit it.

clone size: .; V gene: TRBV20-1; CDR3 protein: CSARDPRGVVSYEQYF
clone size: .; V gene: TRBV12-3/TRBV12-4; CDR3 protein: CASSSVAGAITDTQYF
clone size: many; V gene: TRBV5-1; CDR3 protein: CASSSGVAGAAVEQFF
clone size: .; V gene: TRBV20-1; CDR3 protein: CSARGGSGRLDEQFF
clone size: many; V gene: TRBV11-2; CDR3 protein: CASSKIPGGASYEQYF
clone size: .; V gene: TRBV7-2; CDR3 protein: CASSSGQGTGPFF
clone size: few; V gene: TRBV6-5; CDR3 protein: CASIQAARRDTIYF
clone size: .; V gene: TRBV24-1; CDR3 protein: CATSDRVLAGAYNEQFF
clone size: few; V gene: TRBV4-2; CDR3 protein: CASSQDLPGKYTGELFF
clone size: few; V gene: TRBV10-3; CDR3 protein: CAISGGQGRTDTQYF
clone size: few; V gene: TRBV3-1; CDR3 protein: CASSQDTNPRQYF
clone size: few; V gene: TRBV5-6; CDR3 protein: CASSPYSGGRSTDTQYF
clone size: .; V gene: TRBV21-1; CDR3 protein: CASSKLLGTIEADTQYF
clone size: few; V gene: TRBV7-9; CDR3 protein: CASSLWTQPGVEAFF
clone size: .; V gene: TRBV20-1; CDR3 protein: CSAGPRTMAYNEQFF
clone size: .; V gene: TRBV20-1; CDR3 protein: CSARTAVTYEQYF
clone size: .; V gene: TRBV6-6; CDR3 protein: CASSYSASGTGGYEQYF
clone size: .; V gene: TRBV19; CDR3 protein: CASRHRAGTNEKLFF
clone size: few; V gene: TRBV3-1; CDR3 protein: CASSLLQGGEKLFF
clone size: few; V gene: TRBV7-3; CDR3 protein: CASSSYRTGTQDTQYF
clone size: .; V gene: TRBV9; CDR3 protein: CASSEGGTPSEQYF
clone size: .; V gene: TRBV27; CDR3 protein: CASSPGDRTYEQYF
clone size: .; V gene: TRBV20-1; CDR3 protein: CSARRAGRTSGISSYEQYF
clone size: .; V gene: TRBV11-2; CDR3 protein: CASSALGLAVQETQYF
clone size: .; V gene: TRBV5-1; CDR3 protein: CASSAQGASRETQYF
clone size: .; V gene: TRBV20-1; CDR3 protein: CSARDRSGAGGYGYTF
clone size: many; V gene: TRBV5-5; CDR3 protein: CASTKTPQDSSTDTQYF
clone size: few; V gene: TRBV5-1; CDR3 protein: CASRFQETQYF
clone size: few; V gene: TRBV4-1; CDR3 protein: CASSPTGTGDNEQFF
clone size: many; V gene: TRBV20-1; CDR3 protein: CSAFPSGRLNEQFF
clone size: .; V gene: TRBV20-1; CDR3 protein: CSAWGQGRGGYTF
clone size: .; V gene: TRBV6-2/TRBV6-3; CDR3 protein: CASAELNYGYTF
clone size: .; V gene: TRBV20-1; CDR3 protein: CSASTSGPYNEQFF
clone size: .; V gene: TRBV11-1; CDR3 protein: CASSTFSDGTGQAKAKNIQYF
clone size: .; V gene: TRBV28; CDR3 protein: CASSLARNSPLHF
clone size: .; V gene: TRBV5-1; CDR3 protein: CASSPRRADLDTQYF
clone size: few; V gene: TRBV7-2; CDR3 protein: CASSLEASHGYTF
clone size: .; V gene: TRBV20-1; CDR3 protein: CSARDRTAVDEQYF
clone size: few; V gene: TRBV29-1; CDR3 protein: CSVVSQGKNYGYTF
clone size: few; V gene: TRBV14; CDR3 protein: CASSDSRASYNGQFF
clone size: once; V gene: TRBV7-9; CDR3 protein: CASSRGRTNEKLFF
clone size: .; V gene: TRBV5-6; CDR3 protein: CASSFGVAGAKNIQYF
clone size: many; V gene: TRBV20-1; CDR3 protein: CSAFKREGRNEQFF
clone size: few; V gene: TRBV27; CDR3 protein: CASSSQHATNEKLFF
clone size: few; V gene: TRBV7-3; CDR3 protein: CASSLTGQGSYNEQFF
clone size: few; V gene: TRBV5-1; CDR3 protein: CASSPRLAGGLHNEQFF
clone size: .; V gene: TRBV7-2; CDR3 protein: CASSLEEWAPAQHF
clone size: many; V gene: TRBV28; CDR3 protein: CASSLLRQRSGSPLHF